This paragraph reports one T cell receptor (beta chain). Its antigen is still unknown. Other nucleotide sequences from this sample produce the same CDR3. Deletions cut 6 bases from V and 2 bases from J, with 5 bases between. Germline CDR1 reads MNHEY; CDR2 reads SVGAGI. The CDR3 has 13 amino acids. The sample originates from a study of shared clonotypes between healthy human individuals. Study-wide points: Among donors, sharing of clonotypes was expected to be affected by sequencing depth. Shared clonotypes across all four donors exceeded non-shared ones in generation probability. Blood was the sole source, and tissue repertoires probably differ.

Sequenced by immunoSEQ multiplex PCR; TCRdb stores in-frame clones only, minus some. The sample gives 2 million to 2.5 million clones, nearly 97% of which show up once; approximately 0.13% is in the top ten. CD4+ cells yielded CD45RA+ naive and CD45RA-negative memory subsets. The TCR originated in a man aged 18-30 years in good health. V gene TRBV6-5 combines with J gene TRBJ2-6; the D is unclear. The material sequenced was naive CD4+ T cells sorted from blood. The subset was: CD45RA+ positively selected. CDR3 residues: CASRKAGANVLTF. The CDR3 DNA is TGTGCCAGCAGAAAAGCTGGGGCCAACGTCCTGACTTTC.